One TCR beta chain is described in this entry. The data originate from a study of blood T cell repertoires in COVID-19. CDR1 is MNHEY and CDR2 is SMNVEV in the germline V gene (reference sequence). V was trimmed by 3 bases and J by 7 bases, leaving 23 bases between them. The CDR3 sequence is 17 residues long. Using immunoSEQ multiplex PCR, the repertoire was profiled, and TCRdb retains in-frame clones only, with some absent. The sample carries more than 200,000 clones, about 88% recorded once. This TCR came from a man between 65 and 85 years old with acute or convalescent COVID-19. The source material was peripheral blood. The chain uses TRBV27 and TRBJ2-3; D may be TRBD1 (6 bases). Written as DNA, the CDR3 is TGTGCCAGCAGTTTCAGACCCCAGGGGTACAATCCGAATACGCAGTATTTT. As protein: CASSFRPQGYNPNTQYF.